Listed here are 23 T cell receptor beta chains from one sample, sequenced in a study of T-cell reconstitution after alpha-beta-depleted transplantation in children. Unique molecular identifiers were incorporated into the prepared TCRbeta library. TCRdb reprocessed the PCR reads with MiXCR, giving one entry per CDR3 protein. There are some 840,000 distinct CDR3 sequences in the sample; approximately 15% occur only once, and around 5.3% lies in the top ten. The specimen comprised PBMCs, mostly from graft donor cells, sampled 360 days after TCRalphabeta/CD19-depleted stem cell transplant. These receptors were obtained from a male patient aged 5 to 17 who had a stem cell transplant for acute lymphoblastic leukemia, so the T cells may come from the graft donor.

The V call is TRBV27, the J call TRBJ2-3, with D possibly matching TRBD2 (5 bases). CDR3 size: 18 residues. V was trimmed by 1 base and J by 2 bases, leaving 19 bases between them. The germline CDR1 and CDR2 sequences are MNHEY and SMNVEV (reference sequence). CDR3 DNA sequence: TGTGCCAGCAGTTTATTGGCGGGCTCCATTGGGCTCACAGATACGCAGTATTTT. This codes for CASSLLAGSIGLTDTQYF.

The CDR3 here is CASIRTYPYEQYF. CDR3 DNA: TGTGCCAGCATTAGGACTTACCCCTACGAGCAGTACTTC. The gene calls are TRBV6-6 and TRBJ2-7, with D perhaps matching TRBD2 (5 bases). The CDR3 runs 13 residues. V gave up 7 bases and J gave up 2 bases, with 12 bases separating them. Germline CDR1 and CDR2: MNHNY and SVGAGI (reference sequence).

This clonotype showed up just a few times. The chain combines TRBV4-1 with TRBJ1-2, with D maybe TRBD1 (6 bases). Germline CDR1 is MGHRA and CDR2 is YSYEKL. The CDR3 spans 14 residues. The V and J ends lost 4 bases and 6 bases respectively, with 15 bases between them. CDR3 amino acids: CASSPQGLSDGYTF. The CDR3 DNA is TGCGCCAGCAGCCCACAGGGTTTAAGTGATGGCTACACCTTC.

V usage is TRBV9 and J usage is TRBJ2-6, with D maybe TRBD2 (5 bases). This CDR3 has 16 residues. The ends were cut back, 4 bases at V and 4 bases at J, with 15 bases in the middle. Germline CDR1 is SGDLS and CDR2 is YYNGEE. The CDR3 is CASSPRGSTGANVLTF. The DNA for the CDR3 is TGTGCCAGCAGCCCTCGGGGAAGTACCGGGGCCAACGTCCTGACTTTC.

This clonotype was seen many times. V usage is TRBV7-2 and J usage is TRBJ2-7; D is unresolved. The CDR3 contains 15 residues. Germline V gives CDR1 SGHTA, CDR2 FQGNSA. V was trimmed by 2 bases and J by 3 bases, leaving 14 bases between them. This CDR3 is CASSLRSLSGYEQYF. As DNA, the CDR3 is TGTGCCAGCAGCTTAAGGAGTCTATCGGGCTACGAGCAGTACTTC.

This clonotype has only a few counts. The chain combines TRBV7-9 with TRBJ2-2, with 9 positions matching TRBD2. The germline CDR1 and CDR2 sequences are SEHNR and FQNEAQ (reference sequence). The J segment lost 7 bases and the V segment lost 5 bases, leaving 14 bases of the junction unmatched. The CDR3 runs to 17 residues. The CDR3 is CASSMELPGLAGGELFF. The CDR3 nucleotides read TGTGCCAGCAGCATGGAGCTTCCGGGACTAGCTGGCGGGGAGCTGTTTTTT.

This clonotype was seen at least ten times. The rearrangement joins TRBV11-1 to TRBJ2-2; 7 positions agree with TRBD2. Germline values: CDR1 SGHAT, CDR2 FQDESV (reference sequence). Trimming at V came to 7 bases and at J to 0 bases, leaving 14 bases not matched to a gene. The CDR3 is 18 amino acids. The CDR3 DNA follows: TGTGCCAGCACCGTCCGTGGCCTCGGGACTACGAACACCGGGGAGCTGTTTTTT. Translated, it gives CASTVRGLGTTNTGELFF.

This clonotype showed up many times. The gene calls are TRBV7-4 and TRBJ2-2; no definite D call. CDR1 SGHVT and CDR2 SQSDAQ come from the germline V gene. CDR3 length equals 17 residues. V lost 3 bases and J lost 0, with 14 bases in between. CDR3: CASSLKGNPPNTGELFF. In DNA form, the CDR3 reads TGTGCCAGCAGCTTGAAGGGCAACCCGCCGAACACCGGGGAGCTGTTTTTT.

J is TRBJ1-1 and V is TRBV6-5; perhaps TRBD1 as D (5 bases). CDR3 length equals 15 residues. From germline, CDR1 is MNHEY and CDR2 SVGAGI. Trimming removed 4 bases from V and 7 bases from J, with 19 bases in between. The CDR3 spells CASSFPGLILGEAFF. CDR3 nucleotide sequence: TGTGCCAGCAGTTTTCCGGGACTTATCCTGGGTGAAGCTTTCTTT.

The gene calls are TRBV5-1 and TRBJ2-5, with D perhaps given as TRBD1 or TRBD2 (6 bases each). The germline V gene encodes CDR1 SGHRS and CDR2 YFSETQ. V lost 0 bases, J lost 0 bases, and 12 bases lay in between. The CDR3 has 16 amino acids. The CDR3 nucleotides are TGCGCCAGCAGCTTGGTTGTGGGGGGCAACCAAGAGACCCAGTACTTC. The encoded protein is CASSLVVGGNQETQYF.

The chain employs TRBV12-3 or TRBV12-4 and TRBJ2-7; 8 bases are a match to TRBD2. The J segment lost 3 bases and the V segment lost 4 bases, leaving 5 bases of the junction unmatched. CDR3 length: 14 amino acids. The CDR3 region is CASSYSGTIYEQYF. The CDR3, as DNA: TGTGCCAGCAGTTATAGCGGGACCATCTACGAGCAGTACTTC.

The CDR3 DNA sequence: TGCAGTGCTAGCACCATTTCGGACAGGGGGCTCCTCGAGCAGTACTTC. It is translated as CSASTISDRGLLEQYF. V and J are TRBV20-1 and TRBJ2-7; 11 bases line up with TRBD1. The CDR3 is 16 amino acids. Germline V lookup: CDR1 DFQATT, CDR2 SNEGSKA (reference sequence). After removal of 3 bases from V and 6 bases from J, the junction contained 13 bases not matched to a gene.

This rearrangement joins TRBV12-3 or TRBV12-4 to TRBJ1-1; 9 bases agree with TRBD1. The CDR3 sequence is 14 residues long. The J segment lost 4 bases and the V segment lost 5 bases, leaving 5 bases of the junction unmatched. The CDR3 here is CASSARDRVTEAFF. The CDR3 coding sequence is TGTGCCAGCAGTGCGCGGGACAGGGTCACTGAAGCTTTCTTT.

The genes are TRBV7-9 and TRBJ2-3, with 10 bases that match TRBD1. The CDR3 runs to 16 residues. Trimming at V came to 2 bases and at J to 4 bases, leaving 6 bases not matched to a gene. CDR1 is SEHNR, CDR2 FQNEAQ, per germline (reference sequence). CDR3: CASSLTGTGVSDTQYF. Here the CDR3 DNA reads TGTGCCAGCAGCTTAACCGGGACAGGGGTCTCAGATACGCAGTATTTT.

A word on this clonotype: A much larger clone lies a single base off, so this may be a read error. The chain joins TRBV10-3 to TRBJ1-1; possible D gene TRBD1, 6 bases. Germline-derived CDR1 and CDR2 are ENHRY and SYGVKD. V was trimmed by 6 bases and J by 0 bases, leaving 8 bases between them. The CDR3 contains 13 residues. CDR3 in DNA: TGTGCCATCAGCGGACAGCTGAACACTGAAGCTTTCTTT. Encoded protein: CAISGQLNTEAFF.

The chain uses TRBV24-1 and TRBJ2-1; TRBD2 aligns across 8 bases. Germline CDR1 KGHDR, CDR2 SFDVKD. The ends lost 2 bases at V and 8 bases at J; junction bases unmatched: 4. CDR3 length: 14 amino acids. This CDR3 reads CATSDWAGGYEQFF. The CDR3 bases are TGTGCCACCAGTGATTGGGCGGGAGGTTATGAGCAGTTCTTC.

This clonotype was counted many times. Here the CDR3 reads CASSPTRSSTDTQYF. CDR3 coding DNA: TGTGCCAGCAGTCCGACTAGATCTAGCACAGATACGCAGTATTTT. The J gene is TRBJ2-3, the V gene TRBV27; possibly TRBD2 for D (6 bases). Trimming took off 5 bases at V and 0 bases at J, with 12 bases between the two ends. CDR1 is MNHEY and CDR2 is SMNVEV in the germline V gene (reference sequence). The CDR3 is made up of 15 amino acids.

This CDR3 reads CASSPTSVTSYEQYF. The CDR3 DNA sequence: TGTGCCAGCAGCCCAACTAGCGTTACCTCCTACGAGCAGTACTTC. The genes are TRBV7-2 and TRBJ2-7, with 7 bases that match TRBD2. Germline CDR1 SGHTA, CDR2 FQGNSA. This CDR3 has 15 amino acids. V lost 5 bases and J lost 0; bases outside the gene matches: 7.

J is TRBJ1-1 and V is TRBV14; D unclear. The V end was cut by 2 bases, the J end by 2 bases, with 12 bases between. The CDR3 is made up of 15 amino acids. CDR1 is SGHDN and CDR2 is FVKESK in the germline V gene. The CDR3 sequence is CASSQSWVLNTEAFF. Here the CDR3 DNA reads TGTGCCAGCAGCCAAAGCTGGGTTTTAAACACTGAAGCTTTCTTT.

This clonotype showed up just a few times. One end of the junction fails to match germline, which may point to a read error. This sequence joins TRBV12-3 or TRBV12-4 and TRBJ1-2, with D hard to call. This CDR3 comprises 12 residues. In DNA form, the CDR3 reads TGTGCCAGCAGGATCTCTGGACGCCTCCTAGACTTC. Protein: CASRISGRLLDF.

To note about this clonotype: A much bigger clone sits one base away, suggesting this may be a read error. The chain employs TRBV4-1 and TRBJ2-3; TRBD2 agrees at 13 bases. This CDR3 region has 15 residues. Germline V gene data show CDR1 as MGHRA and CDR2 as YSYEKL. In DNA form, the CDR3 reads TGCGCCAGCACCGGACTAGCGGGGGAGGCAGATACGCAGTGTTTT. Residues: CASTGLAGEADTQCF.

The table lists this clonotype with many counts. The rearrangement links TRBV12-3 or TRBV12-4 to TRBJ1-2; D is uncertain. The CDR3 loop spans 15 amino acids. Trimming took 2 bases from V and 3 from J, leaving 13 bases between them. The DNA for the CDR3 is TGTGCCAGCAGTTTATCCCCGGGCCTTCACTATGGCTACACCTTC. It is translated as CASSLSPGLHYGYTF.

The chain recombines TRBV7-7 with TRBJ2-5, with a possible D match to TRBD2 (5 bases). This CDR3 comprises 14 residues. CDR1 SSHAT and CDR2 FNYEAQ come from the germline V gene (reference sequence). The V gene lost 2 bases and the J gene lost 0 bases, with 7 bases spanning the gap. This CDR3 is CASSLFGNQETQYF. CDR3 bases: TGTGCCAGCAGCTTATTCGGGAACCAAGAGACCCAGTACTTC. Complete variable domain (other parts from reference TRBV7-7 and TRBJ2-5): GAGVSQSPRYKVTKRGQDVTLRCDPISSHATLYWYQQALGQGPEFLTYFNYEAQPDKSGLPSDRFSAERPEGSISTLTIQRTEQRDSAMYRCASSLFGNQETQYFGPGTRLLVL.